A single sample is the source of the 19 T cell receptor beta chains below, sequenced in a study of OX40 agonist ivuxolimab in advanced cancers. The table came from immunoSEQ multiplex PCR; TCRdb's copy has only in-frame clones and leaves some out. Here the sample spans around 70,000 clones, 75% to 95% being singletons. Specimen: CD4+ or CD8+ T cells sorted from blood, collected in a trial of the OX40 agonist ivuxolimab. These receptors all stem from an adult with an advanced solid tumor such as melanoma, head and neck, liver or kidney cancer.

The gene calls are TRBV4-1 and TRBJ1-5, with D unresolved. V was shortened by 0 bases and J by 0 bases, with 12 bases between the two germline ends. The CDR3 is made up of 17 amino acids. Germline V gene lookup returns CDR1 MGHRA and CDR2 YSYEKL. The CDR3 sequence: CASSQEWEINSNQPQHF. The DNA for the CDR3 is TGCGCCAGCAGCCAAGAATGGGAAATTAATAGCAATCAGCCCCAGCATTTT.

This chain connects TRBV7-9 to TRBJ1-3, with D perhaps matching TRBD1 (6 bases). Trimming cost V 5 bases and J 2 bases, with 13 bases left between them. Germline CDR1 and CDR2: SEHNR and FQNEAQ (reference sequence). The CDR3 sequence is 15 residues long. CDR3 DNA: TGTGCCAGCAGCATATCAGGGGAACCTGGAAACACCATATATTTT. Protein sequence: CASSISGEPGNTIYF.

The rearrangement joins TRBV7-3 to TRBJ2-3; either TRBD1 or TRBD2 may fit D (5 bases each). Germline V gene lookup returns CDR1 SGHTA and CDR2 FQGTGA. This CDR3 has 20 amino acids. Trimming removed 5 bases at V and 3 bases at J, with 30 bases between. The CDR3, as DNA: TGTGCCAGCAGCCCAACGGGACCACCTAACGGCGTCTTCGGGACAGATACGCAGTATTTT. The encoded protein is CASSPTGPPNGVFGTDTQYF.

The CDR3: CASSSPQSGDGTDTQYF. CDR3 DNA: TGCGCCAGCAGCTCCCCCCAATCGGGGGACGGCACAGATACGCAGTATTTT. The chain uses TRBV5-1 and TRBJ2-3; D might be TRBD2 (6 bases). The CDR3 has 17 residues. Germline CDR1 reads SGHRS; CDR2 reads YFSETQ. With 3 bases removed from V and 1 base from J, the gap between germline ends came to 18 bases. The entire variable domain, with the rest obtained from reference TRBV5-1 and TRBJ2-3, is as follows: KAGVTQTPRYLIKTRGQQVTLSCSPISGHRSVSWYQQTPGQGLQFLFEYFSETQRNKGNFPGRFSGRQFSNSRSEMNVSTLELGDSALYLCASSSPQSGDGTDTQYFGPGTRLTVL.

The CDR3 bases are TGTGCCAGCAGCTTACGGCAGGGGGGAGCATTCACTGAAGCTTTCTTT. Protein product: CASSLRQGGAFTEAFF. The chain combines TRBV11-1 with TRBJ1-1; TRBD1 aligns across 7 bases. CDR1 and CDR2 from the germline V gene are SGHAT and FQDESV (reference sequence). CDR3 length equals 16 residues. V shed 2 bases and J 4 bases; nucleotides not matched to a gene: 10.

The V call is TRBV27, the J call TRBJ2-7; possible D gene TRBD1, 5 bases. Germline loops: CDR1 MNHEY, CDR2 SMNVEV (reference sequence). Trimming pared 2 bases from V and 5 bases from J, leaving 10 bases between. The CDR3 spans 13 residues. This CDR3 is CASSLKGIDEQYF. CDR3 nucleotides: TGTGCCAGCAGTTTAAAGGGGATCGACGAGCAGTACTTC.

This chain links TRBV7-8 with TRBJ2-7; 12 bases match TRBD2. V lost 5 bases and J lost 2; bases outside the gene matches: 4. Germline V gene sequence: CDR1 SGHVS, CDR2 FQNEAQ. This CDR3 is built from 15 residues. Here the CDR3 DNA reads TGTGCCAGCAGCCAAGGACTAGCGGGACCCTACGAGCAGTACTTC. Its translation: CASSQGLAGPYEQYF.

The chain uses TRBV6-6 and TRBJ1-2, with 10 bases that match TRBD1. J gave up 4 bases and V 2 bases, and 4 bases lay outside the gene matches. This CDR3 has 15 amino acids. CDR1 MNHNY and CDR2 SVGAGI come from the germline V gene (reference sequence). CDR3 DNA: TGTGCCAGCAGTTACGTGGGACAGGGGCCCTATGGCTACACCTTC. Translating it yields CASSYVGQGPYGYTF.

This clone showed up just once. The chain couples TRBV5-8 to TRBJ1-1; D is unresolved. Germline assignment: CDR1 SGHTS and CDR2 YDEGEE. Trimming stripped 1 base from V and 0 bases from J, with 4 bases between. The CDR3 has 13 amino acids. CDR3 residues: CASSLMMNTEAFF. The CDR3 nucleotides read TGTGCCAGCAGCTTGATGATGAACACTGAAGCTTTCTTT.

The chain has TRBV27 and TRBJ2-1; D ambiguous. The V gene lost 6 bases and the J gene lost 13 bases, with 19 bases spanning the gap. The CDR3 sequence is 13 residues long. Per the germline V gene, CDR1 is MNHEY and CDR2 is SMNVEV (reference sequence). CDR3 sequence: CASSFAAGSDQFF. DNA for the CDR3: TGTGCCAGCAGCTTCGCGGCCGGCTCAGACCAGTTCTTC.

The genes are TRBV19 and TRBJ2-1; D unresolved. Trimming shortened V by 6 bases and J by 6 bases, and 9 bases separated the two germline ends. The CDR3 has 12 amino acids. Germline loops: CDR1 LNHDA, CDR2 SQIVND (reference sequence). Written as DNA, the CDR3 is TGTGCCAGTAGAGCCCCAGGCAATGAGCAGTTCTTC. Encoded protein: CASRAPGNEQFF.

This clone showed up just a few times. V gene TRBV27 combines with J gene TRBJ1-5; a weak D match, TRBD1 (5 bases). Trimming pared 2 bases from V and 4 bases from J, leaving 18 bases between. CDR1 is MNHEY, CDR2 SMNVEV, per germline (reference sequence). This CDR3 contains 17 residues. CDR3 DNA: TGTGCCAGCAGTTTAGGCGTTAGGGGTGGGGAGAATCAGCCCCAGCATTTT. This encodes CASSLGVRGGENQPQHF.

This clone has a handful of counts. This chain connects TRBV5-4 to TRBJ2-3, with D perhaps TRBD2 (7 bases). CDR3 size: 16 residues. V was pared by 6 bases and J by 2 bases, with 19 bases between. Germline V lookup: CDR1 SGHNT, CDR2 YYREEE (reference sequence). CDR3 DNA: TGTGCCAGCACCGGTATTAGGGGGGGGAACACAGATACGCAGTATTTT. Translated: CASTGIRGGNTDTQYF.

The V call is TRBV13, the J call TRBJ2-3; 7 positions match TRBD2. The germline V gene has CDR1 PRHDT and CDR2 FYEKMQ (reference sequence). There are 16 residues in the CDR3. J gave up 4 bases and V 1 base, and 8 bases lay outside the gene matches. The CDR3 nucleotides are TGTGCCAGCAGCTTAGTAGGCGGGAGTTTCGCAGATACGCAGTATTTT. This codes for CASSLVGGSFADTQYF.

The chain joins TRBV27 to TRBJ2-1; 7 bases map to TRBD1. V dropped 6 bases and J dropped 4; count of bases not matched to a gene: 9. Germline V gives CDR1 MNHEY, CDR2 SMNVEV (reference sequence). The CDR3 covers 15 residues. The CDR3 coding sequence is TGTGCCAGCAGCCCGGACAGGTCGATATACAATGAGCAGTTCTTC. This sequence encodes CASSPDRSIYNEQFF.

V and J are TRBV7-9 and TRBJ2-1, with 12 bases matching TRBD1. Germline V gene lookup returns CDR1 SEHNR and CDR2 FQNEAQ (reference sequence). This CDR3 spans 14 amino acids. Trimming took 7 bases from V and 10 from J; bases not matched to a gene: 8. The DNA for the CDR3 is TGTGCCAGCACCCCCGGGACAGGGGGCAGGGAGCAGTTCTTC. It specifies CASTPGTGGREQFF. The full variable domain, with the rest looked up from reference TRBV7-9 and TRBJ2-1, is DTGVSQNPRHKITKRGQNVTFRCDPISEHNRLYWYRQTLGQGPEFLTYFQNEAQLEKSRLLSDRFSAERPKGSFSTLEIQRTEQGDSAMYLCASTPGTGGREQFFGPGTRLTVL.

V and J are TRBV19 and TRBJ2-5; D uncertain. The ends were cut back, 5 bases at V and 2 bases at J, with 6 bases in the middle. The CDR3 consists of 12 residues. Germline CDR1 reads LNHDA; CDR2 reads SQIVND (reference sequence). The CDR3 DNA follows: TGTGCCAGTAGTTCTCCACAAGAGACCCAGTACTTC. Translating gives CASSSPQETQYF.

The chain joins TRBV27 to TRBJ1-2, with 7 bases matching TRBD1. Germline trimming cut 0 bases from V and 4 bases from J; bases unmatched to any gene: 5. The germline gives CDR1 MNHEY, CDR2 SMNVEV (reference sequence). The CDR3 length is 15 residues. CDR3 amino acids: CASSLSGTALYGYTF. DNA of the CDR3: TGTGCCAGCAGTTTATCGGGGACAGCCCTCTATGGCTACACCTTC.

This clone was counted a single time. The chain is built from TRBV10-1 and TRBJ1-6; perhaps TRBD1 as D (5 bases). Per the germline V gene, CDR1 is WNHNN and CDR2 is SYGVQD (reference sequence). Trimming pared 2 bases from V and 4 bases from J, leaving 15 bases between. This CDR3 comprises 17 residues. The CDR3 DNA follows: TGCGCCAGCAGTGAGAGGGCCAGGGTAGGGTATAATTCACCCCTCCACTTT. Translation: CASSERARVGYNSPLHF.